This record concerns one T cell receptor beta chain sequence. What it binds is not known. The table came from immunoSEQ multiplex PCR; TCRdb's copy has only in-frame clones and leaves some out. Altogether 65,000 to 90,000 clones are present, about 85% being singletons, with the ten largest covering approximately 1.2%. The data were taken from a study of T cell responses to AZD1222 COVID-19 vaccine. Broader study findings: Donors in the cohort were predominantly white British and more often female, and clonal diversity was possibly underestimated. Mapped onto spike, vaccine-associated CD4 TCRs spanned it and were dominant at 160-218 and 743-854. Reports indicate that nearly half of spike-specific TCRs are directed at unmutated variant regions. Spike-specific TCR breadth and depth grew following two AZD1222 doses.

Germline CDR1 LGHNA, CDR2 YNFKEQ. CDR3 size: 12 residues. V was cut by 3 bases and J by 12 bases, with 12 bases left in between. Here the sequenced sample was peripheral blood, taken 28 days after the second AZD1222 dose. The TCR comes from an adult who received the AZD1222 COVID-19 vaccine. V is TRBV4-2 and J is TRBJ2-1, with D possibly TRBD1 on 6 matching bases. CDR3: CASSQASGAQFF. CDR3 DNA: TGTGCCAGCAGCCAGGCATCAGGGGCGCAGTTCTTC.